These 3 T cell receptor beta chains were all obtained from the same sample, sequenced in a study of blood T cell repertoires in COVID-19. The table came from immunoSEQ multiplex PCR; TCRdb's copy has only in-frame clones and leaves some out. The sample yields a few hundred thousand clones, about 91% seen once. The specimen sequenced was peripheral blood. Receptors were obtained from a woman aged 40-49 years who had recovered from COVID-19.

This clone was recorded once. The V gene is TRBV6-5, the J gene TRBJ1-6; 8 positions match TRBD1. The V and J ends lost 7 bases and 9 bases, in that order; junction bases with no gene match: 8. Germline V gives CDR1 MNHEY, CDR2 SVGAGI. This CDR3 spans 14 amino acids. CDR3 loop: CASMLQGGASPLHF. In DNA, the CDR3 is TGTGCCAGCATGCTACAGGGGGGTGCTTCACCCCTCCACTTT.

The gene calls are TRBV2 and TRBJ2-7, with D uncertain. Germline V gene lookup returns CDR1 SNHLY and CDR2 FYNNEI. V shed 8 bases and J shed 3 bases, with 8 bases lying between them. There are 11 residues in the CDR3. CDR3 loop: CASAAVYEQYF. The CDR3 bases are TGTGCCAGCGCGGCGGTCTACGAGCAGTACTTC. The complete variable domain, with remaining parts taken from reference TRBV2 and TRBJ2-7, reads EPEVTQTPSHQVTQMGQEVILRCVPISNHLYFYWYRQILGQKVEFLVSFYNNEISEKSEIFDDQFSVERPDGSNFTLKIRSTKLEDSAMYFCASAAVYEQYFGPGTRLTVT.

This chain links TRBV9 with TRBJ2-6; the D gene is possibly TRBD2 (6 bases). CDR3 size: 20 residues. In germline, CDR1 is SGDLS, CDR2 YYNGEE. The V end was cut by 3 bases, the J end by 1 base, with 23 bases between. DNA for the CDR3: TGTGCCAGCAGCGGAGAGGTTCCCGGGGAGGCCCTATCTGGGGCCAACGTCCTGACTTTC. Protein sequence: CASSGEVPGEALSGANVLTF. The complete variable domain, with remaining parts taken from reference TRBV9 and TRBJ2-6, reads DSGVTQTPKHLITATGQRVTLRCSPRSGDLSVYWYQQSLDQGLQFLIQYYNGEERAKGNILERFSAQQFPDLHSELNLSSLELGDSALYFCASSGEVPGEALSGANVLTFGAGSRLTVL.